Presented here are 32 T cell receptor beta chains from one specimen sequenced in a study of cytomegalovirus exposure and HLA in healthy donors. With 60 Vbeta and 13 Jbeta primers, the PCR was carried out. Generated by immunoSEQ multiplex PCR, the TCRdb table keeps only in-frame clones and is missing some. This table has 120,000 to 150,000 clones, just under 70% appearing once. Sequencing was done on a sample of PBMCs. The origin of the receptors is a man in his sixties in good health and CMV-seronegative.

V is TRBV7-6 and J is TRBJ2-2; 16 bases match TRBD2. The CDR3 totals 16 residues. Losses at the gene ends were 7 bases for V and 5 bases for J; bases not matched to a gene: 4. The germline gives CDR1 SGHVS, CDR2 FNYEAQ. The CDR3: CASTKGLAGGTGELFF. The CDR3 DNA reads as TGTGCCAGCACCAAGGGACTAGCGGGAGGGACCGGGGAGCTGTTTTTT.

This clone was observed a few times. The chain combines TRBV14 with TRBJ1-5; no firm D call. Trimming pared 1 base from V and 3 bases from J, leaving 10 bases between. This CDR3 is built from 15 residues. The germline gives CDR1 SGHDN, CDR2 FVKESK. CDR3 sequence reads: CASSQGQAINQPQHF. DNA for the CDR3: TGTGCCAGCAGCCAAGGTCAGGCTATCAATCAGCCCCAGCATTTT.

The gene calls are TRBV5-1 and TRBJ2-5, with unresolved D. The CDR3 contains 15 residues. V was pared by 1 base and J by 5 bases, with 15 bases between. CDR1 is SGHRS, CDR2 YFSETQ, per germline. The CDR3 loop reads CASSLSVGGEETQYF. CDR3 DNA sequence: TGCGCCAGCAGCTTGTCCGTAGGTGGAGAGGAGACCCAGTACTTC.

The V gene is TRBV10-3, the J gene TRBJ1-1, with TRBD1 matching 7 bases. CDR1 and CDR2 from the germline V gene are ENHRY and SYGVKD. The CDR3 is 13 residues long. The ends lost 4 bases at V and 5 bases at J; junction bases unmatched: 4. DNA of the CDR3: TGTGCCATCAGTGCAACAGGGGAGACTGAAGCTTTCTTT. Translating gives CAISATGETEAFF.

The CDR3 nucleotides are TGTGCCAGCAGTTTCCCCCAGCGATTTGAGCAGTTCTTC. This sequence encodes CASSFPQRFEQFF. V usage is TRBV28 and J usage is TRBJ2-1; D remains ambiguous. The germline V gene has CDR1 MDHEN and CDR2 SYDVKM. This CDR3 region has 13 residues. Trimming removed 3 bases at V and 9 bases at J, with 12 bases between.

This clone was observed once. A junction boundary mismatches the germline segment, possibly from a read error. The J gene is TRBJ2-7, the V gene TRBV6-1; 7 bases line up with TRBD2. Germline V CDR1 and CDR2: MNHNS, SASEGT. This CDR3 comprises 11 residues. In DNA, the CDR3 is TGTGCCAGCAGCATTGGCGGGAGTCCTCTCTTC. This encodes CASSIGGSPLF.

This chain joins TRBV5-1 and TRBJ2-2; D perhaps matches TRBD2 (6 bases). Germline values: CDR1 SGHRS, CDR2 YFSETQ. This CDR3 has 14 residues. The V and J ends lost 2 bases and 6 bases respectively, with 11 bases between them. Here the CDR3 reads CASSLDSGSGELFF. The CDR3 DNA follows: TGCGCCAGCAGCTTAGACAGCGGGTCCGGGGAGCTGTTTTTT.

The chain has TRBV5-4 and TRBJ2-3, with 10 bases that match TRBD2. CDR3 length: 16 residues. Germline V gene lookup returns CDR1 SGHNT and CDR2 YYREEE (reference sequence). J gave up 6 bases and V 4 bases, and 11 bases lay outside the gene matches. The CDR3 bases are TGTGCCAGCAGCGTCTGGAGCGGGAGGGCAGCGGATACGCAGTATTTT. It codes for CASSVWSGRAADTQYF.

The chain joins TRBV5-5 to TRBJ1-5; 9 positions match TRBD1. After removal of 1 base from V and 7 bases from J, the junction contained 6 bases not matched to a gene. The CDR3 extends over 15 amino acids. Germline loops: CDR1 SGHKS, CDR2 YYEKEE (reference sequence). The CDR3 loop reads CASSLTGGEPQPQHF. The CDR3 nucleotides read TGTGCCAGCAGCTTGACAGGGGGCGAACCCCAGCCCCAGCATTTT.

The gene calls are TRBV29-1 and TRBJ2-1, with D maybe TRBD2 (6 bases). The CDR3 covers 23 residues. Looked up from germline, CDR1 is SQVTM and CDR2 is ANQGSEA. Trimming took off 3 bases at V and 0 bases at J, with 36 bases between the two ends. CDR3 loop: CSVDGWDPPVNQIRDFSYNEQFF. CDR3 sequence (DNA): TGCAGCGTTGACGGCTGGGACCCCCCGGTAAATCAAATAAGGGACTTCTCCTACAATGAGCAGTTCTTC.

The chain carries TRBV25-1 and TRBJ1-1; TRBD1 is a possible D gene (6 bases). This CDR3 comprises 18 residues. Germline CDR1 and CDR2: MGHDK and SYGVNS. V lost 1 base and J lost 5, with 23 bases in between. The CDR3 DNA reads TGTGCCAGCAGTGAATCTCAACTCCGGGACACCCTAGGAACTGAAGCTTTCTTT. Translation gives CASSESQLRDTLGTEAFF.

The CDR3 DNA sequence: TGTGCCAGCACCTTATCCCCGGGACAAATAAAGCCCCAGCATTTT. This sequence encodes CASTLSPGQIKPQHF. The V and J genes are TRBV28 and TRBJ1-5; tentative D call: TRBD1 (6 bases). Trimming removed 7 bases from V and 8 bases from J, with 21 bases in between. Germline lookup yields CDR1 MDHEN and CDR2 SYDVKM. There are 15 residues in the CDR3.

This clone was detected only a few times. The chain links TRBV2 to TRBJ1-1; a weak D match, TRBD1 (5 bases). The V gene lost 11 bases and the J gene lost 1 base, with 11 bases spanning the gap. Germline CDR1 SNHLY, CDR2 FYNNEI. The CDR3 contains 12 residues. The CDR3 here is CAAGGSNTEAFF. The CDR3, as DNA: TGTGCCGCCGGGGGTTCGAACACTGAAGCTTTCTTT. The full variable domain, its missing parts supplied by reference TRBV2 and TRBJ1-1, is EPEVTQTPSHQVTQMGQEVILRCVPISNHLYFYWYRQILGQKVEFLVSFYNNEISEKSEIFDDQFSVERPDGSNFTLKIRSTKLEDSAMYFCAAGGSNTEAFFGQGTRLTVV.

J is TRBJ2-1 and V is TRBV7-3; D not resolved. Trimming shortened V by 3 bases and J by 9 bases, and 9 bases separated the two germline ends. Germline V CDR1 and CDR2: SGHTA, FQGTGA. This CDR3 contains 12 residues. The chain's CDR3 is CASSLGVGEQFF. In DNA form, the CDR3 reads TGTGCCAGCAGCTTGGGCGTCGGTGAGCAGTTCTTC. The full variable domain, its missing parts supplied by reference TRBV7-3 and TRBJ2-1, is GAGVSQTPSNKVTEKGKYVELRCDPISGHTALYWYRQSLGQGPEFLIYFQGTGAADDSGLPNDRFFAVRPEGSVSTLKIQRTERGDSAVYLCASSLGVGEQFFGPGTRLTVL.

The chain has TRBV6-5 and TRBJ2-7, with 8 bases aligning to TRBD1. Germline loops: CDR1 MNHEY, CDR2 SVGAGI. Trimming removed 6 bases from V and 12 bases from J; junction bases left unmatched: 10. This CDR3 comprises 12 residues. The CDR3 region has the DNA TGTGCCAGCAGCAACGGACAGGGTAATTGGTACTTC. It encodes CASSNGQGNWYF.

The chain has TRBV7-2 and TRBJ1-1; no clear D gene. The CDR3 runs 14 residues. V was trimmed by 5 bases and J by 1 base, leaving 11 bases between them. From germline, CDR1 is SGHTA and CDR2 FQGNSA. CDR3 sequence: CASSPGLWNTEAFF. CDR3 bases: TGTGCCAGCAGCCCTGGACTCTGGAACACTGAAGCTTTCTTT. Based on the CDR3 plus reference TRBV7-2 and TRBJ1-1, the full variable domain is GAGVSQSPSNKVTEKGKDVELRCDPISGHTALYWYRQSLGQGLEFLIYFQGNSAPDKSGLPSDRFSAERTGGSVSTLTIQRTQQEDSAVYLCASSPGLWNTEAFFGQGTRLTVV.

The V gene is TRBV7-2, the J gene TRBJ1-1; possible D gene TRBD1, 6 bases. The CDR3 runs 15 residues. V was clipped by 7 bases and J by 7 bases, with 22 bases between them. Germline values: CDR1 SGHTA, CDR2 FQGNSA. This chain's CDR3 is CASTPQSGGLGEAFF. In DNA, the CDR3 is TGTGCCAGCACCCCACAGAGCGGGGGCTTGGGTGAAGCTTTCTTT.

This chain connects TRBV6-5 to TRBJ2-7; TRBD2 matches at 8 bases. Per germline, CDR1 MNHEY and CDR2 SVGAGI. Unmatched junction bases numbered 6, after V lost 6 bases and J lost 2 bases. The CDR3 is 14 amino acids. CDR3 amino acids: CASSSGTSTYEQYF. CDR3 DNA sequence: TGTGCCAGCAGCTCCGGGACTAGTACCTACGAGCAGTACTTC.

The rearrangement uses TRBV28 and TRBJ1-3; 8 nucleotides agree with TRBD1. CDR3 length: 14 residues. The germline CDR1 and CDR2 sequences are MDHEN and SYDVKM. V lost 3 bases, J lost 4 bases, and 2 bases stayed unmatched. CDR3 DNA sequence: TGTGCCAGCAGTTTCAGGGACAGGGGAAACACCATATATTTT. Its protein is CASSFRDRGNTIYF.

The rearrangement links TRBV27 to TRBJ1-5; D remains ambiguous. This CDR3 region has 13 residues. Germline CDR1 and CDR2: MNHEY and SMNVEV (reference sequence). The germline V and J ends were trimmed by 0 bases and 4 bases, with 4 bases remaining between them. CDR3 amino acids: CASSLSRNQPQHF. For the CDR3, the DNA is TGTGCCAGCAGTTTATCTCGGAATCAGCCCCAGCATTTT.

This clone was counted a few times. This chain uses TRBV11-2 with TRBJ1-1; TRBD1 matches at 8 bases. The V gene end was trimmed by 4 bases and the J gene end by 3 bases; junction bases not matched to a gene: 4. The CDR3 has 14 amino acids. Germline lookup yields CDR1 SGHAT and CDR2 FQNNGV. The CDR3 here is CASSSQGADTEAFF. Here the CDR3 DNA reads TGTGCCAGCAGCTCCCAGGGGGCGGACACTGAAGCTTTCTTT.

Only a few counts were recorded for this clone. CDR3 nucleotide sequence: TGTGCCAGCAGCCCTGGCGGGGCAGGGTTTAGTCAGCCCCAGCATTTT. This translates into CASSPGGAGFSQPQHF. The chain uses TRBV7-2 and TRBJ1-5, with D perhaps matching TRBD1 (5 bases). In germline, CDR1 is SGHTA, CDR2 FQGNSA. This CDR3 is built from 16 residues. Trimming shortened V by 5 bases and J by 6 bases, and 20 bases separated the two germline ends.

The chain links TRBV9 to TRBJ2-3; D may be TRBD1 (5 bases). CDR1 is SGDLS, CDR2 YYNGEE, per germline. The CDR3 loop spans 15 amino acids. V was clipped by 4 bases and J by 1 base, with 13 bases between them. The CDR3 sequence is CASSPRVTGTDTQYF. CDR3 DNA sequence: TGTGCCAGCAGCCCCAGGGTGACTGGCACAGATACGCAGTATTTT.

This rearrangement joins TRBV4-1 to TRBJ1-1; D gene unclear. Trimming removed 5 bases from V and 2 bases from J, with 15 bases in between. The germline V gene encodes CDR1 MGHRA and CDR2 YSYEKL. The CDR3 length is 15 residues. The CDR3 DNA is TGCGCCAGCAGCGAGGCATACACAAAAAACACTGAAGCTTTCTTT. Amino acid sequence: CASSEAYTKNTEAFF.

This chain connects TRBV7-6 to TRBJ2-3; 7 nucleotides match TRBD2. Trimming cost V 6 bases and J 6 bases; bases outside gene matches: 6. From germline, CDR1 is SGHVS and CDR2 FNYEAQ. The CDR3 has 13 residues. The CDR3, as DNA: TGTGCCAGCAGACGCGGGAGCGGGGATACGCAGTATTTT. This translates into CASRRGSGDTQYF.

This clone was observed once. The chain is built from TRBV5-1 and TRBJ1-1; D gene unclear. The CDR3 totals 14 residues. Trimming took off 0 bases at V and 4 bases at J, with 10 bases between the two ends. Germline-derived CDR1 and CDR2 are SGHRS and YFSETQ. CDR3 bases: TGCGCCAGCAGCTTGGAGGTGGGGAGCACTGAAGCTTTCTTT. It codes for CASSLEVGSTEAFF.

The chain has TRBV9 and TRBJ2-5, with TRBD1 matching 7 bases. The ends lost 4 bases at V and 2 bases at J; junction bases unmatched: 5. CDR3 length equals 14 residues. Germline V lookup: CDR1 SGDLS, CDR2 YYNGEE. The CDR3 reads CASSRGTVQETQYF. The CDR3 coding sequence is TGTGCCAGCAGCAGAGGGACAGTTCAAGAGACCCAGTACTTC.

CDR3 sequence reads: CASSDWLTSGRPSYNEQFF. CDR3 DNA sequence: TGTGCCAGCAGTGATTGGTTAACTAGCGGGAGACCCTCCTACAATGAGCAGTTCTTC. This sequence joins TRBV2 and TRBJ2-1; 11 nucleotides line up with TRBD2. The length of the CDR3 is 19 residues. From germline, CDR1 is SNHLY and CDR2 FYNNEI. Losses at the gene ends were 3 bases for V and 0 bases for J; bases not matched to a gene: 10.

The J gene is TRBJ2-3, the V gene TRBV7-9; 7 nucleotides agree with TRBD1. Looked up from germline, CDR1 is SEHNR and CDR2 is FQNEAQ (reference sequence). V gave up 5 bases and J gave up 4 bases; unmatched junction bases: 12. The length of the CDR3 is 16 residues. CDR3: CASSPHRDRYPDTQYF. The CDR3 DNA is TGTGCCAGCAGCCCACACCGGGACAGATACCCAGATACGCAGTATTTT.

The chain has TRBV6-5 and TRBJ2-1; D might be TRBD1 (5 bases). Between the trimmed V and J ends, which lost 10 bases and 5 bases, there was a span of 15 bases. In germline, CDR1 is MNHEY, CDR2 SVGAGI. The CDR3 is 13 residues long. The CDR3 is CAITRQGDNEQFF. In DNA form, the CDR3 reads TGTGCCATAACACGACAAGGGGACAATGAGCAGTTCTTC.

The V and J genes are TRBV7-2 and TRBJ2-5; the match to TRBD2 covers 7 bases. CDR1 is SGHTA, CDR2 FQGNSA, per germline. The CDR3 has 15 residues. Germline trimming cut 0 bases from V and 0 bases from J; bases unmatched to any gene: 1. The CDR3, as DNA: TGTGCCAGCAGCTTAGCTAGCGGGTACCAAGAGACCCAGTACTTC. It translates to CASSLASGYQETQYF.

The V gene is TRBV4-1, the J gene TRBJ1-5; D is ambiguous. V gave up 5 bases and J gave up 7 bases, with 12 bases separating them. Germline CDR1 and CDR2: MGHRA and YSYEKL. This CDR3 comprises 13 residues. CDR3 DNA sequence: TGCGCCAGCAGCATAAGGAGCGCGCAGCCCCAGCATTTT. Encoded protein: CASSIRSAQPQHF.